These 14 T cell receptor beta chains were sequenced from one sample in a study of blood T cell repertoires in COVID-19. Sequencing used immunoSEQ multiplex PCR; TCRdb keeps in-frame clones, though not all of them. The data show 150,000 to 200,000 clones, about nine tenths seen once. Sequences were obtained from peripheral blood. The receptors come from a man between 65 and 80 years old with active or convalescent COVID-19.

This sequence joins TRBV6-5 and TRBJ2-1; TRBD2 is a possible D gene (6 bases). The V end lost 5 bases, the J end lost 4 bases, and 15 bases lay between the germline ends. The CDR3 covers 15 residues. Germline CDR1 is MNHEY and CDR2 is SVGAGI. The CDR3 region has the DNA TGTGCCAGCAGTAAGGCAGCCGGGGGATACAATGAGCAGTTCTTC. Protein sequence: CASSKAAGGYNEQFF.

The chain couples TRBV27 to TRBJ1-5; perhaps TRBD1 as D (5 bases). Looked up from germline, CDR1 is MNHEY and CDR2 is SMNVEV (reference sequence). The CDR3 is 14 amino acids. Trimming left V 3 bases short and J 2 bases short, with 8 bases between. The CDR3 loop reads CASSFAGGNQPQHF. The DNA of the CDR3 is TGTGCCAGCAGTTTCGCGGGGGGCAATCAGCCCCAGCATTTT.

The rearrangement links TRBV3-1 (or the pseudogene TRBV3-2) to TRBJ2-3; 11 bases are a match to TRBD2. Germline lookup yields CDR1 LGHDT and CDR2 YNNKEL (reference sequence). There are 15 residues in the CDR3. The junction had 7 bases not matched to a gene; V was cut back by 7 bases and J by 4 bases. CDR3 sequence reads: CASTTSGSGADTQYF. As DNA, the CDR3 is TGTGCCAGCACCACTAGCGGGAGCGGGGCAGATACGCAGTATTTT.

The chain has TRBV28 and TRBJ1-1, with 10 bases fitting TRBD1. Losses at the gene ends were 2 bases for V and 5 bases for J; bases not matched to a gene: 5. The CDR3 totals 15 residues. The germline CDR1 and CDR2 sequences are MDHEN and SYDVKM. The CDR3 DNA follows: TGTGCCAGCAGTTTAGGAGGACAGGGGGGAACTGAAGCTTTCTTT. Translated: CASSLGGQGGTEAFF.

The chain recombines TRBV6-5 with TRBJ2-1; TRBD2 agrees at 8 bases. Germline CDR1 MNHEY, CDR2 SVGAGI. J gave up 7 bases and V 0 bases, and 8 bases lay outside the gene matches. This CDR3 contains 16 residues. Here the CDR3 DNA reads TGTGCCAGCAGTTACTCCCCGGGAGGGGACGCAAATGAGCAGTTCTTC. Protein product: CASSYSPGGDANEQFF.

V usage is TRBV4-1 and J usage is TRBJ2-3, with 8 nucleotides matching TRBD2. The junction had 7 bases not matched to a gene; V was cut back by 0 bases and J by 2 bases. The length of the CDR3 is 17 residues. Per the germline V gene, CDR1 is MGHRA and CDR2 is YSYEKL. CDR3 coding DNA: TGCGCCAGCAGCCAAGATTATAAGCGGGGGTCCACAGATACGCAGTATTTT. Its protein product is CASSQDYKRGSTDTQYF.

V and J are TRBV25-1 and TRBJ1-2; D is possibly TRBD1 (6 bases). The CDR3 sequence is 11 residues long. In germline, CDR1 is MGHDK, CDR2 SYGVNS. The V and J ends lost 6 bases and 8 bases respectively, with 10 bases between them. The CDR3 sequence: CASRGGQGYTF. The CDR3 bases are TGTGCCAGCAGGGGGGGGCAAGGCTACACCTTC.

V gene TRBV29-1 combines with J gene TRBJ2-3; unclear D gene. Germline lookup yields CDR1 SQVTM and CDR2 ANQGSEA. Trimming cost V 3 bases and J 2 bases, with 6 bases left between them. The CDR3 is made up of 12 amino acids. The CDR3 is CSVETTTDTQYF. The CDR3 DNA sequence: TGCAGCGTTGAGACAACCACAGATACGCAGTATTTT.

V usage is TRBV27 and J usage is TRBJ2-5; possible D gene TRBD2, 5 bases. The V gene's germline CDR1 is MNHEY and CDR2 SMNVEV (reference sequence). CDR3 length: 15 amino acids. The V and J ends lost 2 bases and 5 bases respectively, with 15 bases between them. The CDR3 here is CASSLRAQRGETQYF. The CDR3 DNA reads as TGTGCCAGCAGTTTAAGGGCCCAAAGAGGGGAGACCCAGTACTTC.

The sample holds a few counts of this clone. This chain links TRBV4-3 with TRBJ2-7, with 8 positions matching TRBD2. The CDR3 runs to 18 residues. Germline V CDR1 and CDR2: LGHNA, YSLEER. Trimming at V came to 0 bases and at J to 5 bases, leaving 15 bases not matched to a gene. The CDR3 spells CASSQEGPAAGVGDEQYF. The CDR3 nucleotides read TGCGCCAGCAGCCAAGAAGGCCCCGCAGCGGGAGTCGGCGACGAGCAGTACTTC.

Of note for this clone: Other DNA sequences from this sample encode an identical CDR3 as well. V usage is TRBV9 and J usage is TRBJ2-2; D is perhaps TRBD1 (6 bases). V lost 3 bases to trimming and J lost 1 base, with 10 bases between them. The CDR3 has 15 residues. CDR1 and CDR2 from the germline V gene are SGDLS and YYNGEE. The CDR3 spells CASSARGQNTGELFF. The CDR3 nucleotides are TGTGCCAGCAGCGCCCGGGGACAGAACACCGGGGAGCTGTTTTTT.

This chain uses TRBV11-2 with TRBJ2-3; TRBD2 agrees at 9 bases. The V and J ends lost 6 bases and 0 bases, in that order; junction bases with no gene match: 13. Per the germline V gene, CDR1 is SGHAT and CDR2 is FQNNGV. This CDR3 contains 18 residues. The CDR3 DNA follows: TGTGCCAGCAGTAGGACTAGCGCGAAGATTACTAGCACAGATACGCAGTATTTT. It is translated as CASSRTSAKITSTDTQYF.

This chain joins TRBV7-9 and TRBJ2-1; D may be TRBD1 (6 bases). The length of the CDR3 is 15 residues. CDR1 is SEHNR, CDR2 FQNEAQ, per germline (reference sequence). The V gene lost 7 bases and the J gene lost 0 bases, with 13 bases spanning the gap. CDR3 region: CASNRQGSSYNEQFF. The CDR3 region has the DNA TGTGCCAGCAACCGCCAGGGGAGCTCCTACAATGAGCAGTTCTTC.

This rearrangement joins TRBV7-9 to TRBJ2-1, with D unclear. The CDR3 runs to 14 residues. The germline CDR1 and CDR2 sequences are SEHNR and FQNEAQ (reference sequence). The ends were cut back, 1 base at V and 4 bases at J, with 8 bases in the middle. The CDR3, as DNA: TGTGCCAGCAGCTTAGACCGGGTATACAATGAGCAGTTCTTC. Translating it yields CASSLDRVYNEQFF. Drawing the rest from reference TRBV7-9 and TRBJ2-1, the complete variable domain is DTGVSQNPRHKITKRGQNVTFRCDPISEHNRLYWYRQTLGQGPEFLTYFQNEAQLEKSRLLSDRFSAERPKGSFSTLEIQRTEQGDSAMYLCASSLDRVYNEQFFGPGTRLTVL.